This T cell receptor beta chain was sequenced during a study of blood T cell repertoires in COVID-19 (dated by TCRdb to 2020 to 2022). With respect to the entire study: Samples covering the acute and convalescent phases of COVID-19 were provided by collaborators in the United States, Italy and Spain. The samples were drawn from two sources: the first 160 participants of the ongoing ImmuneRACE study, and over 950 subjects contributed by 6 global collaborators. The material from the prospective study consisted of cDNA or gDNA derived from T cells, B-cell-depleted T cells, or PBMCs. Nearly every sample came with metadata listing a de-identified subject ID, COVID-19 status, age in years and sex. The repertoires were released in a freely available public database meant as a resource for research on the immune response to SARS-CoV-2. Deeply sampled blood TCRbeta repertoires from subjects exposed to, actively infected with, or recovered from COVID-19 were included in the dataset. Where available, HLA class I and class II types were obtained from metadata supplied by the sample provider rather than from assay-based typing. The investigation overall reported the following: The quantity of clinical and demographic metadata differed by source and by participant and was supplied without curation.

Trimming removed 2 bases from V and 8 bases from J, leaving 13 bases between the germline ends. In the germline V gene, CDR1 corresponds to KGHSH and CDR2 to LQKENI. The cysteine opens and the phenylalanine closes a CDR3 of 15 amino acids. Only CDR3 DNA is held: 45 bases, read in frame from base 1. On this clone: The antigen it binds to is not known. Per-nucleotide qualities are absent, and no much larger clonotype sits a single base away.

TCRbeta CDR3 regions were amplified from genomic DNA by means of the immunoSEQ Assay, a bias-controlled multiplex PCR. In the authors' own workflow: Within the assay, amplification of reference gene primers was used to estimate how many nucleated cells each sample contained. To quantify the absolute abundance of each unique TCRbeta CDR3 rearrangement, sequence reads were collapsed and filtered. Productive Simpson clonality was computed per sample as the square root of Simpson's diversity index over productive rearrangements. Imported from immuneACCESS, the table was reduced by TCRdb to in-frame sequences with V and J called. These copies leave out some clones; in studies compared against another copy, an unresolved V gene accounts for under half, and the cause of the remainder is not known. V and J calls and clone size follow that table, whereas D and trimming were derived from the DNA. For this sample the table gives 95,000 to 150,000 clones, of which approximately 74% were detected only once. Around 5.2% of the sample lies in the top ten.

Whole blood was collected in K2EDTA tubes by collaborating institutions according to the institutions' own protocols. For TCRbeta analysis, collaborators shipped samples as frozen whole blood, isolated PBMCs, or DNA extracted from either of those sample types. Sequenced: peripheral blood. The receptor was isolated from a man aged 55 to 70 with acute or convalescent COVID-19. Recombination linked TRBV18 to TRBJ1-6, with no confidently assigned D gene. The DNA sequence follows: TGTGCCAGCTCACCAAGGTCAAGTCGGGATTCACCCCTCCACTTT. The encoded protein is CASSPRSSRDSPLHF.